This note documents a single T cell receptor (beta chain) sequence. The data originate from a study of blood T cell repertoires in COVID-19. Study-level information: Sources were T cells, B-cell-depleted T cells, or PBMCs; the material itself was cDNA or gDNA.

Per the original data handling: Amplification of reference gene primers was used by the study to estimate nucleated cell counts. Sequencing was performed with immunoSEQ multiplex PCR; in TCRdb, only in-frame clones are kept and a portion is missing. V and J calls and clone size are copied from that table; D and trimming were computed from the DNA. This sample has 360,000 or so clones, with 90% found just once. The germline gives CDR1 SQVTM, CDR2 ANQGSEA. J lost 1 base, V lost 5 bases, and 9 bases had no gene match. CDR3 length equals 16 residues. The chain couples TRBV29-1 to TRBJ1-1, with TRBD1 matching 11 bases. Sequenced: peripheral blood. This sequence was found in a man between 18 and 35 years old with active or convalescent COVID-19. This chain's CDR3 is CSVPRTGGKANTEAFF. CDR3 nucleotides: TGCAGCGTTCCTCGGACAGGGGGCAAGGCGAACACTGAAGCTTTCTTT.